The rows below give T cell receptor beta chains drawn from one sample of a study of preoperative IRX-2 immunotherapy in early breast cancer. TCRdb's table, derived via immunoSEQ multiplex PCR, lists solely in-frame clones and lacks some. The data hold some 29,000 clones, with 85% to 90% observed a single time. This material was collected from a patient treated with IRX-2 immunotherapy. These receptors came from a human donor with breast cancer. The CDR3 runs from the conserved cysteine through the conserved F or W. Each record gives: J gene, D gene, clone size, V gene, CDR3 DNA, CDR3 protein. D genes are given only for firm matches. Clone size is not always given. Where it is, it says once, few, many or a class for expanded clones.

TRBJ2-1	-	-	TRBV28	TGTGCCAGCAGTCCCAAACTAGGACCGCTTTACAATGAGCAGTTCTTC	CASSPKLGPLYNEQFF
TRBJ2-7	-	-	TRBV11-2	TGTGCCAGCAGCCCGATAACTAGTTCCTACGAGCAGTACTTC	CASSPITSSYEQYF
TRBJ2-6	-	-	TRBV5-8	TGTGCCAGCAGCTCTCGCTCTGGGGCCAACGTCCTGACTTTC	CASSSRSGANVLTF
TRBJ1-1	-	-	TRBV7-6	TGTGCCAGTGGACACGAGAACACTGAAGCTTTCTTT	CASGHENTEAFF
TRBJ1-2	-	-	TRBV4-1	TGCGCCAGCAGCCAAGTTAGGGGGGGCGTTAGATATGGCTACACCTTC	CASSQVRGGVRYGYTF
TRBJ2-1	-	-	TRBV5-6	TGTGCCAGCAGCGCTGGACCCCAAGAGCAGTTCTTC	CASSAGPQEQFF
TRBJ1-4	-	-	TRBV7-2	TGTGCCAGCAGCTTAGACTCCGGCGAAAAACTGTTTTTT	CASSLDSGEKLFF
TRBJ1-2	TRBD1	once	TRBV6-6	TGTGCCAGCAGTGCCGGGACAGGGGCGCCTTGGGGCTACACCTTC	CASSAGTGAPWGYTF
TRBJ1-5	-	-	TRBV7-2	TGTGCCAGCAGCTTAATTCCGGGGACGGGACAGCCCCAGCATTTT	CASSLIPGTGQPQHF
TRBJ2-5	-	-	TRBV7-8	TGTGCCAGCAGCTTAGGTACGGGGGAAAGAGAGACCCAGTACTTC	CASSLGTGERETQYF
TRBJ1-2	-	-	TRBV7-2	TGTGCCAGCAGCTTAATGGCCTACGGCTACACCTTC	CASSLMAYGYTF
TRBJ2-1	TRBD1	-	TRBV5-1	TGCGCCAGCAGCTTTGGACAGGACGCTTCCAATGAGCAGTTCTTC	CASSFGQDASNEQFF
TRBJ1-2	-	-	TRBV19	TGTGCCAGTAGTATAGCCCCGGCCACCCCTTCTAACTATGGCTACACCTTC	CASSIAPATPSNYGYTF
TRBJ2-5	-	-	TRBV29-1	TGCAGCGTTGAAGAACAGCAAGAGACCCAGTACTTC	CSVEEQQETQYF
TRBJ1-6	-	-	TRBV6-7	TGTGCCAGCAGTTCAAAATTTCTTAATTCACCCCTCCACTTT	CASSSKFLNSPLHF
TRBJ2-2	TRBD1	-	TRBV5-1	TGCGCCAGCAGCCCCACCGGGACAGTGAACACCGGGGAGCTGTTTTTT	CASSPTGTVNTGELFF
TRBJ2-3	-	-	TRBV7-8	TGTGCCAGCAGCTTAGGGGGGGCCCGCACAGATACGCAGTATTTT	CASSLGGARTDTQYF
TRBJ2-7	TRBD1	-	TRBV23-1	TGCGCCAGCAGTCGGACCGGGACAGGGCACTCCTACGAGCAGTACTTC	CASSRTGTGHSYEQYF
TRBJ1-4	-	once	TRBV30	TGTGCCTGGAGAGCAGGGAGGCAAAATGAAAAACTGTTTTTT	CAWRAGRQNEKLFF
TRBJ1-1	-	-	TRBV7-9	TGTGCCAGCAGCCTAAAGGGAGAAACTGAAGCTTTCTTT	CASSLKGETEAFF
TRBJ1-1	-	-	TRBV12-5	TGTGCTAGCCTGACAGTGAACACTGAAGCTTTCTTT	CASLTVNTEAFF
TRBJ1-3	-	-	TRBV19	TGTGCCAGTAGTATATTGAGACTGAACTCTGGAAACACCATATATTTT	CASSILRLNSGNTIYF
TRBJ1-5	-	-	TRBV19	TGTGCCAGTAGTCGGGAGGGGCGGCAGCCCCAGCATTTT	CASSREGRQPQHF